The sequence of this TCR beta chain was determined in a study of T cell responses to AZD1222 COVID-19 vaccine. Overall study results and limits: Females made up more of the donors, who were largely white British, and clonal diversity may have come out too low. As reported, nearly half of all spike-specific TCRs target variant regions that are unmutated. Following two doses of AZD1222, Spike-specific TCR breadth and depth rose. Seropositive status at baseline applied to only 6 or 7 AZD1222 recipients.

Produced via immunoSEQ multiplex PCR; TCRdb's table is partial and in-frame only. The sample lists some 150,000 clones; roughly 92% were seen once. Looked up from germline, CDR1 is MGHDK and CDR2 is SYGVNS. This CDR3 contains 17 residues. V trimming: 3 bases; J trimming: 7 bases; junction bases outside the gene matches: 9. Points on this clone: What it binds is unknown.

The rearrangement uses TRBV25-1 and TRBJ2-1, with 13 positions matching TRBD2. This clonotype was obtained from an adult in good health. The starting material was peripheral blood, obtained on day 0 of AZD1222 vaccination. This chain's CDR3 is CASSDHLTSGRANEQFF. The CDR3 DNA sequence: TGTGCCAGCAGTGATCATCTCACTAGCGGGAGGGCGAATGAGCAGTTCTTC.